The 29 T cell receptor beta chains in this list originate from one sample, sequenced in a study of identical twins. MiXCR, applied by TCRdb to the 5' RACE reads, yields one record per CDR3 protein. Among 1,800,000 or so distinct CDR3 sequences listed, more than 30% were seen once. Sequencing was performed on cord blood. The receptors here all came from a newborn girl in good health.

This clonotype was seen a few times. This rearrangement joins TRBV28 to TRBJ2-5; perhaps D is TRBD1 or TRBD2 (5 bases each). V was cut by 3 bases and J by 2 bases, with 16 bases left in between. The length of the CDR3 is 16 residues. Germline CDR1 and CDR2: MDHEN and SYDVKM. CDR3 in amino acids: CASSFRGRGTQETQYF. The CDR3 coding sequence is TGTGCCAGCAGTTTCCGGGGAAGGGGCACACAAGAGACCCAGTACTTC.

The chain links TRBV20-1 to TRBJ2-3; tentative D call: TRBD1 (6 bases). Trimming took 3 bases from V and 3 from J, leaving 10 bases between them. The CDR3 covers 13 residues. The germline V gene encodes CDR1 DFQATT and CDR2 SNEGSKA (reference sequence). The CDR3 region has the DNA TGCAGTGCTAGGGTACAGGGAACAGATACGCAGTATTTT. Translation gives CSARVQGTDTQYF.

The chain combines TRBV5-1 with TRBJ1-6; tentative D call: TRBD1 (6 bases). From germline, CDR1 is SGHRS and CDR2 YFSETQ. V lost 1 base, J lost 4 bases, and 9 bases lay in between. The CDR3 spans 15 residues. Here the CDR3 reads CASSLRTDYNSPLHF. DNA of the CDR3: TGCGCCAGCAGCTTGAGGACAGATTATAATTCACCCCTCCACTTT.

This clonotype occurred a few times. The rearrangement uses TRBV6-1 and TRBJ1-2, with 8 bases identical to TRBD1. The CDR3 spans 14 residues. The ends lost 6 bases at V and 4 bases at J; junction bases unmatched: 7. CDR1 is MNHNS, CDR2 SASEGT, per germline. CDR3: CASRYRGKGYGYTF. The CDR3 region has the DNA TGTGCCAGCAGATACAGGGGGAAAGGCTATGGCTACACCTTC.

This chain joins TRBV29-1 and TRBJ2-1; D tentatively fits TRBD1 or TRBD2 (5 bases each). The CDR3 totals 11 residues. Per germline, CDR1 SQVTM and CDR2 ANQGSEA. Trimming took off 2 bases at V and 9 bases at J, with 8 bases between the two ends. The CDR3 DNA follows: TGCAGCGTTGAACGGGACGTTGAGCAGTTCTTC. Its protein product is CSVERDVEQFF.

The genes are TRBV5-1 and TRBJ2-3, with D possibly matching TRBD2 (6 bases). Germline V lookup: CDR1 SGHRS, CDR2 YFSETQ. This CDR3 contains 15 residues. V was shortened by 3 bases and J by 1 base, with 12 bases between the two germline ends. The CDR3 reads CASSSGVPRTDTQYF. In nucleotides, the CDR3 is TGCGCCAGCAGCTCGGGAGTCCCCCGCACAGATACGCAGTATTTT.

This clonotype was detected only a few times. The J gene is TRBJ2-1, the V gene TRBV6-5; 10 bases agree with TRBD2. CDR3 length: 13 residues. V was pared by 4 bases and J by 9 bases, with 3 bases of the junction left unmatched. The germline gives CDR1 MNHEY, CDR2 SVGAGI. The CDR3 DNA sequence: TGTGCCAGCAGTTCGGGACTAGCGATTGAGCAGTTCTTC. Encoded protein: CASSSGLAIEQFF.

This clonotype was seen more than once but under ten times. A much larger clone lies a single base off, so this may be a read error. V gene TRBV5-1 combines with J gene TRBJ2-4; 9 bases align to TRBD2. The CDR3 contains 16 residues. Germline V gives CDR1 SGHRS, CDR2 YFSETQ. Germline trimming cut 2 bases from V and 0 bases from J; bases unmatched to any gene: 3. This chain's CDR3 is CASSFGLALAKNIQYF. CDR3 in DNA: TGCGCCAGCAGCTTTGGACTAGCGCTAGCCAAAAACATTCAGTACTTC. Complete variable domain (other parts from reference TRBV5-1 and TRBJ2-4): KAGVTQTPRYLIKTRGQQVTLSCSPISGHRSVSWYQQTPGQGLQFLFEYFSETQRNKGNFPGRFSGRQFSNSRSEMNVSTLELGDSALYLCASSFGLALAKNIQYFGAGTRLSVL.

This clonotype occurred a few times. The junction shows a germline mismatch at one end, possibly a read error. The chain recombines TRBV4-2 with TRBJ2-7, with unresolved D. Germline lookup yields CDR1 LGHNA and CDR2 YNFKEQ. The CDR3 has 15 residues. The CDR3: CSSSHPDVDSYEQYF. The CDR3 region has the DNA TGTTCCAGCAGCCATCCGGACGTTGACTCCTACGAGCAGTACTTC.

V is TRBV12-3 or TRBV12-4 and J is TRBJ2-7; D is ambiguous. This CDR3 has 11 amino acids. V was pared by 11 bases and J by 7 bases, with 15 bases between. CDR3 bases: TGTGCCGTCGCCCTCTACAATGAGCAGTACTTC. This codes for CAVALYNEQYF.

The chain uses TRBV28 and TRBJ2-2; 13 bases are shared with TRBD2. V shed 2 bases, J shed 7 bases, and the junction held 7 bases outside the gene matches. CDR1 and CDR2 (germline): MDHEN, SYDVKM. The CDR3 loop spans 17 amino acids. The CDR3 bases are TGTGCCAGCAGTTTAAAAGGACTAGCGGGAGCTCGCGGGGAGCTGTTTTTT. Residues: CASSLKGLAGARGELFF.

The chain combines TRBV20-1 with TRBJ2-1, with 14 bases lining up with TRBD2. The end of the DNA aligns better with TRBJ2-7, so the J call may be wrong. Germline V gene data show CDR1 as DFQATT and CDR2 as SNEGSKA (reference sequence). This CDR3 comprises 16 residues. CDR3 coding DNA: TGCAGTGCAAGACTAGCGGGGGGGCCTTGGTACAATGAGCAGTACTTC. Its translation: CSARLAGGPWYNEQYF.

This clonotype was recorded a few times. Written as DNA, the CDR3 is TGCAGTGCTAGTGCACCTCTAGCGGGAGTGAACAATGAGCAGTTCTTC. This encodes CSASAPLAGVNNEQFF. J is TRBJ2-1 and V is TRBV20-1; 10 bases are a match to TRBD2. V was clipped by 3 bases and J by 5 bases; unmatched bases: 10. Germline V gene sequence: CDR1 DFQATT, CDR2 SNEGSKA (reference sequence). The CDR3 consists of 16 residues.

The V and J genes are TRBV11-2 and TRBJ1-6; weak D call: TRBD1 (5 bases). The CDR3 runs 18 residues. Germline assignment: CDR1 SGHAT and CDR2 FQNNGV. V was pared by 1 base and J by 3 bases, with 16 bases between. CDR3 protein: CASSLGLVGQLYNSPLHF. CDR3 DNA sequence: TGTGCCAGCAGCTTAGGTCTGGTTGGACAACTCTATAATTCACCCCTCCACTTT.

The DNA of the CDR3 is TGTGCCAGCAGTTTATTGAGTGAGGGACAGGGGCCTCCCTACGAGCAGTACTTC. It translates to CASSLLSEGQGPPYEQYF. V usage is TRBV27 and J usage is TRBJ2-7, with 10 bases that match TRBD1. Germline CDR1 reads MNHEY; CDR2 reads SMNVEV (reference sequence). The CDR3 runs to 18 residues. V gave up 1 base and J gave up 2 bases; unmatched junction bases: 11.

This chain joins TRBV4-2 and TRBJ1-2; possible D gene TRBD1, 6 bases. V lost 1 base to trimming and J lost 2 bases, with 14 bases between them. This CDR3 spans 16 amino acids. CDR1 is LGHNA, CDR2 YNFKEQ, per germline. CDR3 residues: CASSQVLTGRNYGYTF. For the CDR3, the DNA is TGTGCCAGCAGCCAAGTTCTCACAGGGAGAAACTATGGCTACACCTTC.

The chain employs TRBV20-1 and TRBJ2-1; TRBD2 aligns across 7 bases. The DNA end is a closer match to TRBJ2-7, so the J assignment may be wrong. The CDR3 runs 16 residues. Germline values: CDR1 DFQATT, CDR2 SNEGSKA (reference sequence). CDR3 sequence: CSARAFSGTTYNEQYF. DNA of the CDR3: TGCAGTGCTAGGGCCTTCAGCGGGACCACCTACAATGAGCAGTACTTC.

This rearrangement joins TRBV27 to TRBJ1-6, with a tentative D call TRBD1 (6 bases). V lost 2 bases and J 10 bases, leaving 12 bases between the germline ends. CDR1 is MNHEY and CDR2 is SMNVEV in the germline V gene (reference sequence). The CDR3 loop spans 14 amino acids. The CDR3 DNA follows: TGTGCCAGCAGTTTAGCGGCAGGGGCGTCACCCCTCCACTTT. It translates to CASSLAAGASPLHF.

The V call is TRBV28, the J call TRBJ1-1, with a possible D match to TRBD1 (6 bases). This CDR3 is 15 amino acids long. Trimming shortened V by 3 bases and J by 2 bases, and 13 bases separated the two germline ends. Looked up from germline, CDR1 is MDHEN and CDR2 is SYDVKM. The CDR3 DNA is TGTGCCAGCAGTTTTCAGGGGACCGTAAACACTGAAGCTTTCTTT. Its protein product is CASSFQGTVNTEAFF.

The V and J genes are TRBV29-1 and TRBJ1-2; 7 bases are a match to TRBD1. The CDR3 consists of 15 residues. V lost 0 bases to trimming and J lost 1 base; unmatched junction nucleotides: 5. The germline V gene encodes CDR1 SQVTM and CDR2 ANQGSEA. The CDR3 here is CSVEDRGQLNYGYTF. The CDR3 nucleotides are TGCAGCGTTGAAGACAGGGGACAGCTTAACTATGGCTACACCTTC.

This clonotype turned up a few times. The chain combines TRBV20-1 with TRBJ2-3, with no clear D. V shed 0 bases and J shed 3 bases, with 13 bases lying between them. Germline V gene data show CDR1 as DFQATT and CDR2 as SNEGSKA (reference sequence). The CDR3 totals 15 residues. CDR3 sequence: CSARDLRVRTDTQYF. As DNA, the CDR3 is TGCAGTGCTAGAGATCTCCGGGTTCGGACAGATACGCAGTATTTT.

This clonotype was seen repeatedly, ten times or more. The chain has TRBV14 and TRBJ1-1; D is unclear. Deletions cut 0 bases from V and 0 bases from J, with 11 bases between. The CDR3 contains 16 residues. Germline loops: CDR1 SGHDN, CDR2 FVKESK. CDR3 DNA: TGTGCCAGCAGCCAAGATTGGGGTAGACTGAACACTGAAGCTTTCTTT. It translates to CASSQDWGRLNTEAFF.

At least ten counts were recorded for this clonotype. The chain combines TRBV7-2 with TRBJ1-1; 7 bases are shared with TRBD1. The CDR3 is 14 amino acids. The J segment lost 4 bases and the V segment lost 5 bases, leaving 7 bases of the junction unmatched. Germline CDR1 is SGHTA and CDR2 is FQGNSA. CDR3 region: CASSPRQGPTEAFF. CDR3 nucleotides: TGTGCCAGCAGCCCACGACAGGGCCCCACTGAAGCTTTCTTT.

V usage is TRBV7-9 and J usage is TRBJ2-1; 9 positions match TRBD1. There are 16 residues in the CDR3. With V trimmed by 5 bases and J by 3 bases, 8 bases remained unmatched. Germline lookup yields CDR1 SEHNR and CDR2 FQNEAQ (reference sequence). The CDR3 DNA is TGTGCCAGCAGCACGAACCCGGGACAGGGCTACAATGAGCAGTTCTTC. As protein: CASSTNPGQGYNEQFF.

The chain carries TRBV20-1 and TRBJ2-6; no definite D call. Germline-derived CDR1 and CDR2 are DFQATT and SNEGSKA (reference sequence). The V gene lost 0 bases and the J gene lost 0 bases, with 6 bases spanning the gap. The CDR3 sequence is 15 residues long. DNA for the CDR3: TGCAGTGCTAGAGACTCCGTCTCTGGGGCCAACGTCCTGACTTTC. Protein sequence: CSARDSVSGANVLTF.

This clonotype was picked up a small number of times. The chain has TRBV13 and TRBJ2-1, with TRBD2 matching over 10 bases. J lost 5 bases, V lost 3 bases, and 4 bases had no gene match. The CDR3 totals 15 residues. The germline V gene has CDR1 PRHDT and CDR2 FYEKMQ (reference sequence). The CDR3 DNA sequence: TGTGCCAGCAGCTTCGGGACTAGCGCCCACAATGAGCAGTTCTTC. It encodes CASSFGTSAHNEQFF.

This clonotype was picked up many times. This chain joins TRBV27 and TRBJ1-2, with D tentatively TRBD1 (6 bases). There are 15 residues in the CDR3. The V gene's germline CDR1 is MNHEY and CDR2 SMNVEV (reference sequence). V dropped 3 bases and J dropped 3 bases, with 14 bases sitting between them. CDR3 in DNA: TGTGCCAGCAGTTTCACCGACGGGACACACTATGGCTACACCTTC. Translated, it gives CASSFTDGTHYGYTF.

This clonotype appeared many times. The chain employs TRBV10-3 and TRBJ2-3; D is undetermined. Germline V lookup: CDR1 ENHRY, CDR2 SYGVKD. V lost 4 bases to trimming and J lost 6 bases, with 5 bases between them. The CDR3 has 11 amino acids. The CDR3 sequence: CAISVKDTQYF. The CDR3 nucleotides are TGTGCCATCAGTGTAAAGGATACGCAGTATTTT.

This clonotype was seen many times. This sequence joins TRBV10-3 and TRBJ1-2; unclear D gene. CDR3 size: 13 residues. Germline-derived CDR1 and CDR2 are ENHRY and SYGVKD. Trimming removed 5 bases at V and 2 bases at J, with 9 bases between. The CDR3 here is CAISQDGNYGYTF. CDR3 in DNA: TGTGCCATCAGTCAGGACGGAAACTATGGCTACACCTTC.